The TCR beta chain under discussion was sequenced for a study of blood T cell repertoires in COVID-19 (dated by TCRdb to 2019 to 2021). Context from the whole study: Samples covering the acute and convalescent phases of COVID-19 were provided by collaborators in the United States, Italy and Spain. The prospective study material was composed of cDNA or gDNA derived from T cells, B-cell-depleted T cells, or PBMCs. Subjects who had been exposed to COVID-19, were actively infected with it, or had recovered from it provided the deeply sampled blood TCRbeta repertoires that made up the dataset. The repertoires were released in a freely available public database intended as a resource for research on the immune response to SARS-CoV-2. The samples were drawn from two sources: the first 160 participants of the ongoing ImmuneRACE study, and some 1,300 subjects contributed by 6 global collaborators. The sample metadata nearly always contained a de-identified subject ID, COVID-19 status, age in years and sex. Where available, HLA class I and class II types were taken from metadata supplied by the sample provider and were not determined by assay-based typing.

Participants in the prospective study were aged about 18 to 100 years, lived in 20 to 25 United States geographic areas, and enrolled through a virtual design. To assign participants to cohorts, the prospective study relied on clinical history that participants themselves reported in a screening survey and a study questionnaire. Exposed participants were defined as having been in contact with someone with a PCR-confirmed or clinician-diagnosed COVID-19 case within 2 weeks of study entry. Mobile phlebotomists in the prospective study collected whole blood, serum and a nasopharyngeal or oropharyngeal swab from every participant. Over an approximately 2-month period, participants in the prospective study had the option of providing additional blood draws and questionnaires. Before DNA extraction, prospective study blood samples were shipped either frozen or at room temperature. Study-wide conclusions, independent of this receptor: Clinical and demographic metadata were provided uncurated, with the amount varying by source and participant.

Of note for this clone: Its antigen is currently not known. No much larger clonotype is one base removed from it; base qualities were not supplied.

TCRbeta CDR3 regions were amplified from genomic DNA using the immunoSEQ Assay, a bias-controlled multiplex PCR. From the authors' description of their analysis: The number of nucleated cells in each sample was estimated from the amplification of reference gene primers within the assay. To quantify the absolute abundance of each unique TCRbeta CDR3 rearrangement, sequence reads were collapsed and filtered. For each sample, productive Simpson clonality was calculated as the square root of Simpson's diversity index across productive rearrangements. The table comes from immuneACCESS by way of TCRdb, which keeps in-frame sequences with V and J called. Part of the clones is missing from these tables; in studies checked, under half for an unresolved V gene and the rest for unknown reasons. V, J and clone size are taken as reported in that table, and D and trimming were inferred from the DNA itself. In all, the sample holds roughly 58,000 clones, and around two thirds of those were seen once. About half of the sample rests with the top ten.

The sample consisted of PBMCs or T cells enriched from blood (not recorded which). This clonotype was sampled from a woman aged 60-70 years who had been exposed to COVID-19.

The sequence in DNA is TGTGCCAGCAGCTTAGAAACAGGGTACTATGGCTACACCTTC. Its translation reads: CASSLETGYYGYTF. The rearranged chain carries TRBV11-2 and TRBJ1-2; TRBD1 is a possible D gene, resting on 6 matching bases. Including the terminal cysteine and phenylalanine, the CDR3 comprises 14 residues. CDR3 DNA is the only sequence kept; it has 42 bases, read in frame from the first base. From the germline V gene, CDR1 is SGHAT and CDR2 is FQNNGV. A distance of 8 bases separates the germline ends of V and J, which lose 0 bases and 3 bases respectively.